This T cell receptor beta chain is drawn from a study of T cell responses to AZD1222 COVID-19 vaccine. Turning to this clone: The antigen is undetermined.

V lost 3 bases, J lost 3 bases, and 8 bases stayed unmatched. The CDR3 is 15 residues long. Germline V lookup: CDR1 SGHVS, CDR2 FQNEAQ. Sequencing used immunoSEQ multiplex PCR; TCRdb keeps in-frame clones, though not all of them. The table records approximately 28,000 clones, 93% of them present only once. Points from the study as a whole: Sampled repertoires all dated from after the peak T cell response.

The V and J genes are TRBV7-8 and TRBJ2-7, with TRBD1 matching 7 bases. The clonotype comes from an adult in good health. Sequencing was performed on peripheral blood, taken on day 0 of AZD1222 vaccination. The CDR3 nucleotides are TGTGCCAGCAGCTTTCTAGGGACAGCTTTCTACGAGCAGTACTTC. Translation: CASSFLGTAFYEQYF.